The present T cell receptor (delta chain) was sequenced within a study of gammadelta T cells in human blood. General observations from the study: Microbial exposure appeared to drive polyclonal γδ T cell expansion after birth.

CDR3 length equals 24 residues. Germline CDR1 GEAIGNYY, CDR2 EKD. As to this clone: What it binds is unknown. A read error is the likely source, as a far larger clone sits one nucleotide away.

TCRdb used CATT to re-call clones from the RT-PCR reads. The sample holds 800 to 900 delta-chain clones, 40% to 60% seen once. Sequencing used Vgamma9Vdelta2 gamma-delta T cells from cord blood. This clonotype was obtained from a newborn. The chain links TRDV2 to TRDJ1, with 10 bases lining up with TRDD3. As DNA, the CDR3 is TGTGCCGGTGACACCGAATCGTGGGGGATACTATGGCGGGCAAAAGACAAGAATACCGATAAACTCATCTTT. Amino acid sequence: CAGDTESWGILWRAKDKNTDKLIF.